The sequence of this TCR beta chain was determined in a study of shared clonotypes between healthy human individuals. Using 200 ng DNA, 25,000 to 35,000 T cell genomes, the sorted-subset replicate PCRs were run. TCRdb's table, derived via immunoSEQ multiplex PCR, lists solely in-frame clones and lacks some. The profile shows 300,000 to 400,000 clones, around 87% of them singletons. CDR1 is GTSNPN and CDR2 is SVGIG in the germline V gene (reference sequence). V was shortened by 3 bases and J by 9 bases, with 12 bases between the two germline ends. The CDR3 covers 13 residues. This receptor was taken from a man aged 18 to 30 in good health. The sequencing input was memory CD8+ T cells sorted from blood. Subset of the sample: CD45RO+ cells pooled with CCR7-negative TemRA cells. V usage is TRBV30 and J usage is TRBJ1-6, with a tentative D call TRBD1 (5 bases). The CDR3 region is CAWRGHTISPLHF. The CDR3 DNA is TGTGCCTGGAGGGGGCACACGATTTCACCCCTCCACTTT.